A single sample is the source of the 9 T cell receptor beta chains below, sequenced in a study of T-cell reconstitution after alpha-beta-depleted transplantation in children. Preparation of the TCRbeta library used unique molecular identifiers. TCRdb used MiXCR to reprocess the PCR reads, holding one entry per CDR3 protein. The sample has about 400,000 distinct CDR3 sequences; approximately 20% are singletons. This material consisted of PBMCs from the stem cell graft donor, taken from the stem cell graft. The receptor source for this set is a human donor who donated a stem cell graft to a child with acute myeloid leukemia.

The chain is built from TRBV9 and TRBJ2-7; maybe TRBD2 (5 bases). Trimming pared 0 bases from V and 2 bases from J, leaving 15 bases between. Germline V gene sequence: CDR1 SGDLS, CDR2 YYNGEE. CDR3 length equals 16 residues. The chain's CDR3 is CASSVGGVASPYEQYF. CDR3 coding DNA: TGTGCCAGCAGCGTAGGAGGAGTAGCGAGCCCCTACGAGCAGTACTTC.

In this sample, this clonotype turned up a few times. V and J are TRBV21-1 and TRBJ2-7; TRBD2 is the table's D call, not checked against the DNA. TRBV21-1 is an annotated pseudogene. The CDR3 covers 14 residues. The CDR3 coding sequence is TGTGCCAGCAGCAAGGGACTAGCGGACTACGAGCAGTACTTC. It specifies CASSKGLADYEQYF.

This clonotype was observed a handful of times. The genes are TRBV6-1 and TRBJ2-7; 9 positions match TRBD1. Unmatched junction bases numbered 5, after V lost 7 bases and J lost 4 bases. Germline loops: CDR1 MNHNS, CDR2 SASEGT. The CDR3 runs 13 residues. Written as DNA, the CDR3 is TGTGCCAGCACCGCCGGGACAGGGTACGAGCAGTACTTC. Translated: CASTAGTGYEQYF.

This sequence joins TRBV9 and TRBJ2-7, with no clear D. Trimming stripped 0 bases from V and 1 base from J, with 11 bases between. CDR1 and CDR2 (germline): SGDLS, YYNGEE. This CDR3 has 15 residues. CDR3 DNA: TGTGCCAGCAGCGTAGGGACCTCGCCTTCCTACGAGCAGTACTTC. Translating it yields CASSVGTSPSYEQYF.

This clonotype was seen many times. The chain is built from TRBV4-1 and TRBJ1-1; perhaps TRBD1 as D (5 bases). This CDR3 region has 15 residues. CDR1 is MGHRA, CDR2 YSYEKL, per germline. V was clipped by 1 base and J by 3 bases, with 12 bases between them. The CDR3 DNA reads as TGCGCCAGCAGCCAAGCGGGGCCTGGGGACACTGAAGCTTTCTTT. Translated, it gives CASSQAGPGDTEAFF.

The genes are TRBV20-1 and TRBJ1-1; no definite D call. This CDR3 has 13 residues. With 3 bases removed from V and 2 bases from J, the gap between germline ends came to 10 bases. From germline, CDR1 is DFQATT and CDR2 SNEGSKA (reference sequence). The CDR3, as DNA: TGCAGTGCTAGGATCCTAGCCAACACTGAAGCTTTCTTT. Its translation is CSARILANTEAFF.

The chain employs TRBV12-3 or TRBV12-4 and TRBJ2-7; 7 bases match TRBD1. Trimming took 6 bases from V and 0 from J; bases not matched to a gene: 8. The CDR3 consists of 15 residues. This chain's CDR3 is CASRIPGQTSYEQYF. The CDR3 DNA follows: TGTGCCAGCAGGATACCGGGACAGACCTCCTACGAGCAGTACTTC.

This sequence joins TRBV15 and TRBJ2-7, with TRBD2 matching 8 bases. With V trimmed by 0 bases and J by 6 bases, 10 bases remained unmatched. Germline V gene sequence: CDR1 LNHNV, CDR2 YYDKDF (reference sequence). The CDR3 contains 16 residues. CDR3 sequence (DNA): TGTGCCACCAGCAGAGATCCAGCGGGAGTTACTGGCGAGCAGTACTTC. Translating gives CATSRDPAGVTGEQYF.

This clonotype was seen repeatedly, ten times or more. This rearrangement joins TRBV27 to TRBJ2-7; perhaps TRBD2 as D (6 bases). Germline CDR1 MNHEY, CDR2 SMNVEV (reference sequence). The CDR3 covers 14 residues. Trimming cost V 2 bases and J 5 bases, with 13 bases left between them. The CDR3 DNA reads TGTGCCAGCAGTTTAAGGAGGGGTGGGGACGAGCAGTACTTC. Amino acid sequence: CASSLRRGGDEQYF.